This TCR beta chain was identified in a study of cytomegalovirus exposure and HLA in healthy donors. About the study: Unique TCRs numbering around 80 million, obtained from HLA-typed donors, made up an early data release. Study-level results: Researchers counted roughly 160 TCR beta chains as cytomegalovirus-associated.

In nominal health when sampled, donors likely had unrecorded immune exposures nonetheless. A note on this clone: Its antigen is as yet unknown.

J was trimmed by 2 bases and V by 4 bases; bases with no gene match: 6. CDR1 is SQVTM, CDR2 ANQGSEA, per germline. The CDR3 extends over 14 amino acids. Use of 60 Vbeta and 13 Jbeta primers characterized the PCR. Only in-frame clones appear in the TCRdb table, and some are missing; sequencing was by immunoSEQ multiplex PCR. The sample lists 150,000 or so clones, about 80% occurring once. The rearrangement uses TRBV29-1 and TRBJ2-7; 9 positions agree with TRBD2. The receptor's source is a man between 25 and 39 years old in good health and CMV-seropositive. The sequenced material came from PBMCs. Here the CDR3 DNA reads TGCAGCGTTGTAGCTAGCGGGGCCACCTACGAGCAGTACTTC. It specifies CSVVASGATYEQYF.